The present T cell receptor (beta chain) was sequenced within a study of blood T cell repertoires in COVID-19. Study background: Acute-phase and convalescent COVID-19 samples originated in the United States, Italy and Spain.

Germline V gene sequence: CDR1 GTSNPN, CDR2 SVGIG (reference sequence). Germline trimming cut 4 bases from V and 8 bases from J; bases unmatched to any gene: 10. The CDR3 covers 14 residues. Original handling: Amplifying reference gene primers gave estimates of nucleated cell counts. Sequencing used immunoSEQ multiplex PCR; TCRdb keeps in-frame clones, though not all of them. V, J and clone size derive from that table, while D and trimming were established from the DNA sequence. The sample has approximately 250,000 clones, less than 90% seen once; the top ten hold 1.5%. The chain joins TRBV30 to TRBJ1-4; 7 nucleotides align to TRBD1. The sequence was collected from a woman in her forties who had recovered from COVID-19. Input material: peripheral blood. The CDR3 here is CAWNPRQGDEKLFF. CDR3 DNA: TGTGCCTGGAACCCCCGACAGGGCGACGAAAAACTGTTTTTT.